Presented here are 8 T cell receptor beta chains from one specimen sequenced in a study of T cells in Graves' hyperthyroidism and ophthalmopathy. The TCR beta CDR3 regions underwent amplification using RNA transcripts as the source. A first-round RT-PCR of the TCR CDR3 used the HTBI primer set. Each CDR3 protein gets one entry after TCRdb re-called the multiplex PCR reads with MiXCR. Among 600,000 to 850,000 distinct CDR3 sequences, around a sixth were seen once, and the ten largest hold 16%. Sequenced sample: blood. These receptor sequences come from a woman aged 50 to 60 with Graves' hyperthyroidism that later progressed to Graves' ophthalmopathy.

This clonotype appeared many times. The chain combines TRBV11-2 with TRBJ1-5; D gene ambiguous. Per the germline V gene, CDR1 is SGHAT and CDR2 is FQNNGV. The V and J ends lost 0 bases and 0 bases respectively, with 9 bases between them. This CDR3 has 16 amino acids. This CDR3 reads CASSLEVSHSNQPQHF. In DNA, the CDR3 is TGTGCCAGCAGCTTAGAGGTCAGCCATAGCAATCAGCCCCAGCATTTT.

The chain employs TRBV10-3 and TRBJ2-1; 10 bases are a match to TRBD1. CDR1 and CDR2 (germline): ENHRY, SYGVKD. The ends lost 6 bases at V and 7 bases at J; junction bases unmatched: 12. The CDR3 extends over 16 amino acids. CDR3 protein: CAIRTPGQGFGNEQFF. CDR3 nucleotide sequence: TGTGCCATCAGGACGCCGGGACAGGGGTTCGGAAATGAGCAGTTCTTC.

The chain is built from TRBV6-1 and TRBJ2-2; D is unclear. Germline V gives CDR1 MNHNS, CDR2 SASEGT. V gave up 7 bases and J gave up 3 bases, with 12 bases separating them. The CDR3 extends over 14 amino acids. CDR3 loop: CASTIPRYTGELFF. The CDR3 nucleotides read TGTGCCAGCACCATTCCCCGGTACACCGGGGAGCTGTTTTTT.

This sequence joins TRBV10-3 and TRBJ1-5, with D tentatively TRBD1 (5 bases). V gave up 10 bases and J gave up 7 bases, with 11 bases separating them. This CDR3 spans 11 amino acids. Germline V CDR1 and CDR2: ENHRY, SYGVKD. CDR3: CATGPRQPQHF. In DNA form, the CDR3 reads TGTGCCACAGGGCCAAGGCAGCCCCAGCATTTT.

This clonotype was counted at least ten times. The chain joins TRBV2 to TRBJ1-6, with TRBD1 matching 9 bases. This CDR3 has 15 amino acids. Germline assignment: CDR1 SNHLY and CDR2 FYNNEI. V was clipped by 7 bases and J by 7 bases; unmatched bases: 8. The CDR3, as DNA: TGTGCCAGCACCGGGGACAGGGTTCGGAATTCACCCCTCCACTTT. Translating gives CASTGDRVRNSPLHF.

Many counts were recorded for this clonotype. CDR3 in DNA: TGCGCCAGCAGCTTGGACAGGGGAAAGGAAAAACTGTTTTTT. Protein: CASSLDRGKEKLFF. The chain is built from TRBV5-1 and TRBJ1-4; 7 positions agree with TRBD1. Per germline, CDR1 SGHRS and CDR2 YFSETQ. This CDR3 has 14 amino acids. J lost 8 bases, V lost 0 bases, and 4 bases had no gene match.

The chain couples TRBV4-1 to TRBJ1-2, with D perhaps matching TRBD1 (5 bases). There are 15 residues in the CDR3. Germline V gene data show CDR1 as MGHRA and CDR2 as YSYEKL. V was shortened by 1 base and J by 3 bases, with 12 bases between the two germline ends. The CDR3 protein is CASSQGSGPYYGYTF. As DNA, the CDR3 is TGCGCCAGCAGCCAAGGGTCAGGGCCCTACTATGGCTACACCTTC.

This clonotype was counted a few times. This chain connects TRBV7-9 to TRBJ2-2, with 7 bases matching TRBD2. CDR3 size: 14 residues. CDR1 and CDR2 from the germline V gene are SEHNR and FQNEAQ (reference sequence). The J segment lost 6 bases and the V segment lost 8 bases, leaving 9 bases of the junction unmatched. The CDR3 region is CASWGGEIAGELFF. The CDR3 DNA sequence: TGTGCCAGCTGGGGAGGGGAGATTGCCGGGGAGCTGTTTTTT.